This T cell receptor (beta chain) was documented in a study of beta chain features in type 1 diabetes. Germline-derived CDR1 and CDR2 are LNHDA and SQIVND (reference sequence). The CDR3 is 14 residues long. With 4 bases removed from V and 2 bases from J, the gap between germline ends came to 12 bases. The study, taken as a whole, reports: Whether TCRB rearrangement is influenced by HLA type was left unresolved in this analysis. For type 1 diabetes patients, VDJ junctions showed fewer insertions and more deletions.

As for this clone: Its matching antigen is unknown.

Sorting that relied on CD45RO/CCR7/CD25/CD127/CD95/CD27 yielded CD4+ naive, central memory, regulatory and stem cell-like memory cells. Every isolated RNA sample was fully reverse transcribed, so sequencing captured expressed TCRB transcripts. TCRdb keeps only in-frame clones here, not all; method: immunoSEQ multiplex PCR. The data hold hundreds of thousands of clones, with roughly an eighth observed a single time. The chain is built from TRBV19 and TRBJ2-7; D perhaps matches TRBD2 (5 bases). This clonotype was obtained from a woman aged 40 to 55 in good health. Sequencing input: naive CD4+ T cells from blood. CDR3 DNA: TGTGCCAGTAGTAGCGGGCGTAACGCCTACGAGCAGTACTTC. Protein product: CASSSGRNAYEQYF.